Sequencing of this T cell receptor (beta chain) was carried out in a study of T cell changes during pregnancy in multiple sclerosis. The CDR3 spans 16 residues. Germline V gene data show CDR1 as LNHDA and CDR2 as SQIVND (reference sequence). V shed 4 bases, J shed 3 bases, and the junction held 12 bases outside the gene matches. The data were produced by immunoSEQ multiplex PCR, yet TCRdb's version contains in-frame clones alone and is incomplete. The table has approximately 100,000 clones, 85% to 95% seen once. J is TRBJ2-7 and V is TRBV19; 7 positions agree with TRBD1. The sequences come from peripheral blood, collected after pregnancy. The clonotype originates from a female donor with multiple sclerosis, enrolled in a pregnancy study. CDR3 DNA sequence: TGTGCCAGTAGTACCAACCTACAGGGGAAAGGCTACGAGCAGTACTTC. This translates into CASSTNLQGKGYEQYF.